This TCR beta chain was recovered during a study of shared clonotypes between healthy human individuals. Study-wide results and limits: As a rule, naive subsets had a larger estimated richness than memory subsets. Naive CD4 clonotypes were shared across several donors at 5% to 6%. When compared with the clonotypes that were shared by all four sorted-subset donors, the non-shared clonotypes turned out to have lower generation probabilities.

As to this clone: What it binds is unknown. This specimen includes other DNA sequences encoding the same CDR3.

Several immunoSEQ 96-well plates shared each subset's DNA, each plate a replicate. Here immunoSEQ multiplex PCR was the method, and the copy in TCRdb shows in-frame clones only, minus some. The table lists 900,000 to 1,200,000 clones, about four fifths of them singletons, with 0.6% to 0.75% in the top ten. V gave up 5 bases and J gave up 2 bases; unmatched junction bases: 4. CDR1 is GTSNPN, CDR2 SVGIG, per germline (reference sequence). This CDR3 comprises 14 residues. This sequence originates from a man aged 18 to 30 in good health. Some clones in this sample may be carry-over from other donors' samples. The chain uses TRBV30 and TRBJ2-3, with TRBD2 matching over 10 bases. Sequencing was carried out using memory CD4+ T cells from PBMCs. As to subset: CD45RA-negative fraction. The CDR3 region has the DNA TGTGCCTGGGGGACTAGCGCCAACACAGATACGCAGTATTTT. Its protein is CAWGTSANTDTQYF.